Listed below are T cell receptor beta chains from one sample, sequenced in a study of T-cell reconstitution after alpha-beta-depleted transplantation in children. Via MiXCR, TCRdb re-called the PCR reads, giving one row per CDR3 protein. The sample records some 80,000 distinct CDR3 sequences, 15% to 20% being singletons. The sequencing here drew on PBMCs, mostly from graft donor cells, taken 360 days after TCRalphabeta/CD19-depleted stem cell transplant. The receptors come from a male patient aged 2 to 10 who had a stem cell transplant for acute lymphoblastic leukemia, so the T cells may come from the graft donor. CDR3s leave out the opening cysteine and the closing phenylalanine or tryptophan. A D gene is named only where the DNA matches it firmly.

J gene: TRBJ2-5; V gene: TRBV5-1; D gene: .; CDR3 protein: ASSPTRQETQY
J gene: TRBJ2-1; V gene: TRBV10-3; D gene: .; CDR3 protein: AISDWNEQF
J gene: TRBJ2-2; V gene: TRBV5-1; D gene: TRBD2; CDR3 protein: ASSWGLAGRWDTGELF
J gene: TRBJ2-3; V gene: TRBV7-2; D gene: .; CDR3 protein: ASTRRARLFTDTQY
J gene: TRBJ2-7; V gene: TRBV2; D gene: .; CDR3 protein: ASSRWEQY
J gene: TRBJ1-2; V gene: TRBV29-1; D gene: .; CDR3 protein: SVEVRGRYGYT
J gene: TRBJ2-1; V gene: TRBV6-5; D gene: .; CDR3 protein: ASSYRGGSRIDYNEQF
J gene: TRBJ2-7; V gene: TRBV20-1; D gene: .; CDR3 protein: SARGKYEQY
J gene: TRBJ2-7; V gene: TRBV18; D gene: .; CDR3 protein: ASSPRTEPSYEQY
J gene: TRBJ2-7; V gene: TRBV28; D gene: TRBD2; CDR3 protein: ASNLSGRLSYEQY
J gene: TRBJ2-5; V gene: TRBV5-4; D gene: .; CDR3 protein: ASSSPGKQETQY
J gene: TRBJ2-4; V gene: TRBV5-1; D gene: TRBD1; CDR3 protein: ASSSGQDAKNIQY
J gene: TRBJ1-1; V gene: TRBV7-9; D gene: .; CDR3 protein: ASSLVWSSNTEAF
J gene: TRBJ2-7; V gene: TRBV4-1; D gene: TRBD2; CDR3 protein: ASSQRGGLAGEISYEQY
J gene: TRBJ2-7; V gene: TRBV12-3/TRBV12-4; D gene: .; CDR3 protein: ASSLLGPYEQY
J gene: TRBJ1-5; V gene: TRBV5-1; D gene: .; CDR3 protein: ASSPGGPNQPQH